The 27 T cell receptor beta chains below all came from one sample that was sequenced in a study of T cell repertoires in cytomegalovirus infection. No antigens are known for them. TCRdb recomputed calls from the reads with MiXCR, one row per CDR3 protein. The sample comprises about 770,000 distinct CDR3 sequences, 25% to 30% of which are singletons, and approximately 14% rests with the top ten. Here the sequenced sample was cultured CD8+ T cells from PBMCs, taken from culture after CMV antigen stimulation. Receptor source: a human donor in good health (CMV status not recorded). Some clones in this sample may be carry-over from other donors' samples.

The genes are TRBV7-6 and TRBJ2-7, with TRBD2 as a possible D gene (5 bases). Trimming pared 6 bases from V and 9 bases from J, leaving 12 bases between. The CDR3 runs 11 residues. Germline V gene lookup returns CDR1 SGHVS and CDR2 FNYEAQ. The CDR3 loop reads CASRDKGGQYF. DNA for the CDR3: TGTGCCAGCAGAGACAAAGGAGGGCAGTACTTC.

This clonotype showed up just a few times. This sequence joins TRBV14 and TRBJ2-7; 8 bases map to TRBD1. The CDR3 totals 15 residues. V dropped 0 bases and J dropped 3; count of bases not matched to a gene: 4. Germline V gene sequence: CDR1 SGHDN, CDR2 FVKESK. The CDR3 DNA sequence: TGTGCCAGCAGCCAAGAGGCAGGGGGCCTCTACGAGCAGTACTTC. This codes for CASSQEAGGLYEQYF. Together with reference TRBV14 and TRBJ2-7, the CDR3 gives the full variable domain: EAGVTQFPSHSVIEKGQTVTLRCDPISGHDNLYWYRRVMGKEIKFLLHFVKESKQDESGMPNNRFLAERTGGTYSTLKVQPAELEDSGVYFCASSQEAGGLYEQYFGPGTRLTVT.

There are a few counts of this clonotype. The chain joins TRBV6-5 to TRBJ2-4; 7 nucleotides line up with TRBD2. Germline V lookup: CDR1 MNHEY, CDR2 SVGAGI. Losses at the gene ends were 4 bases for V and 8 bases for J; bases not matched to a gene: 8. The CDR3 is 14 amino acids. The CDR3 coding sequence is TGTGCCAGCAGTTTTTCGGGGGGACGGGACATTCAGTACTTC. Translation: CASSFSGGRDIQYF.

V gene TRBV7-8 combines with J gene TRBJ2-1; possibly TRBD1 or TRBD2 for D (5 bases each). There are 13 residues in the CDR3. The ends were cut back, 5 bases at V and 11 bases at J, with 16 bases in the middle. Germline V gives CDR1 SGHVS, CDR2 FQNEAQ. Here the CDR3 reads CASSRGLGDKQFF. The CDR3 DNA reads as TGTGCCAGCAGCCGCGGGCTAGGGGATAAGCAGTTCTTC.

This clonotype was picked up many times. The chain couples TRBV12-3 or TRBV12-4 to TRBJ2-1; 8 bases line up with TRBD1. With V trimmed by 4 bases and J by 3 bases, 5 bases remained unmatched. The CDR3 sequence is 15 residues long. CDR3 DNA: TGTGCCAGCAGTTCGGCAGGGGGCCGCTACAATGAGCAGTTCTTC. It translates to CASSSAGGRYNEQFF.

This clonotype was detected only a few times. The CDR3 bases are TGTGCCAGTAGTACCCTTAGAGACAGACACACTGAAGCTTTCTTT. Its translation is CASSTLRDRHTEAFF. The chain combines TRBV19 with TRBJ1-1; tentatively, D is TRBD1 (5 bases). There are 15 residues in the CDR3. Germline-derived CDR1 and CDR2 are LNHDA and SQIVND (reference sequence). V lost 4 bases and J lost 3, with 15 bases in between.

This clonotype was counted ten times or more. The chain is built from TRBV11-2 and TRBJ1-2; D gene uncertain. This CDR3 has 15 amino acids. Between the trimmed V and J ends, which lost 2 bases and 4 bases, there was a span of 14 bases. In germline, CDR1 is SGHAT, CDR2 FQNNGV. This CDR3 is CASSLRLRQSYGYTF. CDR3 nucleotide sequence: TGTGCCAGCAGCTTAAGGCTGAGGCAAAGCTATGGCTACACCTTC.

This clonotype was observed a few times. The chain employs TRBV4-1 and TRBJ2-5; TRBD2 matches at 7 bases. With V trimmed by 4 bases and J by 2 bases, 10 bases remained unmatched. Germline CDR1 is MGHRA and CDR2 is YSYEKL. This CDR3 has 16 residues. CDR3 coding DNA: TGCGCCAGCAGCCCGACCCGCGGGAGCGGTCAAGAGACCCAGTACTTC. Translating gives CASSPTRGSGQETQYF.

This clonotype was seen only a few times. The genes are TRBV12-5 and TRBJ2-5, with 12 positions matching TRBD2. The germline CDR1 and CDR2 sequences are LGHNT and FRNRAP. Trimming removed 3 bases from V and 2 bases from J; junction bases left unmatched: 4. The CDR3 length is 16 residues. The chain's CDR3 is CASGFRLAGGQETQYF. The CDR3 DNA reads TGTGCTAGTGGTTTCCGGCTAGCGGGGGGGCAAGAGACCCAGTACTTC.

The CDR3: CASSYSTGTGAYEQYF. CDR3 nucleotides: TGTGCCAGCAGTTACTCGACCGGGACAGGAGCCTACGAGCAGTACTTC. This chain connects TRBV6-2 or TRBV6-3 to TRBJ2-7, with TRBD1 identical over 8 bases. CDR3 length equals 16 residues. The junction had 6 bases not matched to a gene; V was cut back by 0 bases and J by 2 bases. Looked up from germline, CDR1 is MNHEY and CDR2 is SVGEGT.

This chain joins TRBV7-8 and TRBJ2-5; 10 bases match TRBD2. CDR3 size: 14 residues. The trim removed 1 base at V and 5 bases at J, leaving 1 base unmatched. CDR1 is SGHVS and CDR2 is FQNEAQ in the germline V gene. DNA of the CDR3: TGTGCCAGCAGCTTAGTAGCGGGAGGCGAGACCCAGTACTTC. Translated: CASSLVAGGETQYF.

This chain uses TRBV19 with TRBJ1-6; no clear D. V lost 2 bases to trimming and J lost 10 bases, with 6 bases between them. In germline, CDR1 is LNHDA, CDR2 SQIVND (reference sequence). The CDR3 has 12 residues. CDR3 in amino acids: CASSIWESPLHF. The CDR3 DNA follows: TGTGCCAGTAGTATATGGGAATCACCCCTCCACTTT.

The chain's CDR3 is CASSSKAGRALETQYF. CDR3 nucleotides: TGTGCCAGCAGCTCAAAGGCGGGGAGAGCTTTGGAGACCCAGTACTTC. This sequence joins TRBV9 and TRBJ2-5, with D possibly matching TRBD2 (6 bases). The CDR3 extends over 16 amino acids. Germline V lookup: CDR1 SGDLS, CDR2 YYNGEE. Deletions cut 4 bases from V and 5 bases from J, with 21 bases between.

The chain employs TRBV25-1 and TRBJ1-1; TRBD1 might be the D (5 bases). Per the germline V gene, CDR1 is MGHDK and CDR2 is SYGVNS. The CDR3 sequence is 12 residues long. V was cut by 5 bases and J by 10 bases, with 14 bases left in between. CDR3 nucleotides: TGTGCCAGCAGTATGGGGGTACTAGGAGCTTTCTTT. Translating it yields CASSMGVLGAFF.

This sequence joins TRBV20-1 and TRBJ2-1; 7 bases line up with TRBD2. This CDR3 is built from 15 residues. Germline V gives CDR1 DFQATT, CDR2 SNEGSKA (reference sequence). V shed 5 bases and J 5 bases; nucleotides not matched to a gene: 12. The CDR3 DNA reads as TGCAGTGCTCGCCCCAGCGGGGAGATCCACAATGAGCAGTTCTTC. Protein product: CSARPSGEIHNEQFF.

A few counts support this clonotype. The chain carries TRBV4-1 and TRBJ1-4; D gene unclear. Germline V lookup: CDR1 MGHRA, CDR2 YSYEKL. The CDR3 is made up of 13 amino acids. V shed 3 bases and J shed 7 bases, with 9 bases lying between them. This CDR3 is CASSQGEGEKLFF. CDR3 DNA: TGCGCCAGCAGCCAGGGCGAGGGTGAAAAACTGTTTTTT.

The sample holds many counts of this clonotype. The chain is built from TRBV12-3 or TRBV12-4 and TRBJ2-3; TRBD1 aligns across 9 bases. The CDR3 length is 15 residues. Trimming removed 3 bases from V and 4 bases from J; junction bases left unmatched: 5. In DNA, the CDR3 is TGTGCCAGCAGTTTGGTGGGACAGGGCTCAGATACGCAGTATTTT. Amino acids: CASSLVGQGSDTQYF.

The rearrangement joins TRBV4-1 to TRBJ2-1; D unclear. This CDR3 has 15 amino acids. From germline, CDR1 is MGHRA and CDR2 YSYEKL. The V and J ends lost 0 bases and 4 bases respectively, with 10 bases between them. The CDR3 coding sequence is TGCGCCAGCAGCCAAGATTTGAGCATATACAATGAGCAGTTCTTC. This sequence encodes CASSQDLSIYNEQFF.

This clonotype was detected a few times. V gene TRBV28 combines with J gene TRBJ1-1; 9 bases align to TRBD1. Germline trimming cut 5 bases from V and 0 bases from J; bases unmatched to any gene: 13. Germline CDR1 MDHEN, CDR2 SYDVKM. The length of the CDR3 is 18 residues. The CDR3 region has the DNA TGTGCCAGCAGTCCGGGACAGGGCTTATTACAGATGAACACTGAAGCTTTCTTT. This sequence encodes CASSPGQGLLQMNTEAFF. The full variable domain, rest sourced from reference TRBV28 and TRBJ1-1, is DVKVTQSSRYLVKRTGEKVFLECVQDMDHENMFWYRQDPGLGLRLIYFSYDVKMKEKGDIPEGYSVSREKKERFSLILESASTNQTSMYLCASSPGQGLLQMNTEAFFGQGTRLTVV.

In DNA form, the CDR3 reads TGTGCCAGCAGTCGTTTTACCGGGACAGAGCTAATGAACACTGAAGCTTTCTTT. Translated: CASSRFTGTELMNTEAFF. V is TRBV7-3 and J is TRBJ1-1; the match to TRBD1 covers 7 bases. The junction had 16 bases not matched to a gene; V was cut back by 6 bases and J by 0 bases. This CDR3 region has 18 residues. CDR1 and CDR2 (germline): SGHTA, FQGTGA.

J is TRBJ2-2 and V is TRBV27, with D tentatively TRBD2 (5 bases). Trimming took off 7 bases at V and 4 bases at J, with 13 bases between the two ends. CDR1 MNHEY and CDR2 SMNVEV come from the germline V gene (reference sequence). The length of the CDR3 is 14 residues. CDR3: CASTRAPGTGELFF. CDR3 bases: TGTGCCAGCACGCGGGCCCCTGGCACCGGGGAGCTGTTTTTT.

The chain combines TRBV7-6 with TRBJ1-2; tentative D call: TRBD1 (6 bases). Germline values: CDR1 SGHVS, CDR2 FNYEAQ. Trimming removed 5 bases from V and 2 bases from J, with 24 bases in between. The CDR3 runs to 18 residues. The CDR3, as DNA: TGTGCCAGCAGCCCGAACGTCGGGGGGCGTTCTACCAACTATGGCTACACCTTC. Translating gives CASSPNVGGRSTNYGYTF.

The chain combines TRBV11-1 with TRBJ2-1; D possibly corresponds to TRBD1 (5 bases). CDR3 length equals 16 residues. Trimming took 2 bases from V and 5 from J, leaving 16 bases between them. From germline, CDR1 is SGHAT and CDR2 FQDESV (reference sequence). DNA of the CDR3: TGTGCCAGCAGCTTAAGTTCCAGGACATTTAACAATGAGCAGTTCTTC. Its translation: CASSLSSRTFNNEQFF.

The CDR3 coding sequence is TGTGCCAGCAGCCCAGTGGCGGGGGAGACCACAGATACGCAGTATTTT. Its translation: CASSPVAGETTDTQYF. This sequence joins TRBV12-3 or TRBV12-4 and TRBJ2-3, with 7 bases matching TRBD2. The CDR3 is 16 residues long. Unmatched junction bases numbered 11, after V lost 6 bases and J lost 2 bases.

The count of this clonotype is one. This chain links TRBV2 with TRBJ2-1; TRBD1 aligns across 7 bases. After removal of 10 bases from V and 5 bases from J, the junction contained 8 bases not matched to a gene. In germline, CDR1 is SNHLY, CDR2 FYNNEI. The CDR3 is made up of 13 amino acids. Here the CDR3 DNA reads TGTGCCACTCCCGGGACAGACAACAATGAGCAGTTCTTC. Amino acid sequence: CATPGTDNNEQFF.

There are a few counts of this clonotype. The CDR3 loop is CAISSLVEQETQYF. DNA of the CDR3: TGTGCCATCAGTTCCCTAGTGGAGCAAGAGACCCAGTACTTC. The chain employs TRBV10-3 and TRBJ2-5; D unresolved. Trimming stripped 5 bases from V and 2 bases from J, with 12 bases between. There are 14 residues in the CDR3. Per germline, CDR1 ENHRY and CDR2 SYGVKD.

The chain uses TRBV20-1 and TRBJ1-2, with D tentatively TRBD1 (5 bases). The germline gives CDR1 DFQATT, CDR2 SNEGSKA (reference sequence). The CDR3 length is 13 residues. The V end lost 1 base, the J end lost 4 bases, and 10 bases lay between the germline ends. CDR3 region: CSARGTPPYGYTF. CDR3 DNA: TGCAGTGCTAGAGGGACACCCCCCTATGGCTACACCTTC.